Detailed here is one T cell receptor beta chain. This specimen comes from a study of blood T cell repertoires in COVID-19. Study in general: Acute-phase and convalescent COVID-19 samples originated in the United States, Italy and Spain. The analysed material was cDNA or gDNA that came from T cells, B-cell-depleted T cells, or PBMCs.

The CDR3 has 14 residues. Germline CDR1 and CDR2: MDHEN and SYDVKM. J was trimmed by 6 bases and V by 6 bases; bases with no gene match: 10. As processed by the authors: Estimation of nucleated cell counts was performed using reference gene primer amplification. TCRdb's table, derived via immunoSEQ multiplex PCR, lists solely in-frame clones and lacks some. V and J calls and clone size are given by that table; D and trimming were obtained from the DNA. In the table there are approximately 200,000 clones, around 90% of which are singletons. This chain uses TRBV28 with TRBJ1-1; the match to TRBD1 covers 7 bases. The TCR sequence derives from a man between 18 and 29 years old with active or convalescent COVID-19. The sequencing input was peripheral blood. The CDR3: CASSPTGSDPEAFF. The CDR3 DNA reads as TGTGCCAGCAGCCCGACAGGGTCTGATCCTGAAGCTTTCTTT.